This T cell receptor beta chain stems from a study of graft-versus-host responses after intestinal transplantation. Study context: Recipients were all induced with anti-thymocyte globulin, then given tacrolimus and steroids for approximately three years.

A note on this clone: Its antigen is as yet unknown.

Measured with immunoSEQ multiplex PCR; TCRdb has only the in-frame clones, and not every one. The sample comprises approximately 79,000 clones, around 80% of which are singletons, and 0.8% to 0.9% rests with the top ten. The length of the CDR3 is 16 residues. V was shortened by 7 bases and J by 4 bases, with 22 bases between the two germline ends. Germline lookup yields CDR1 LNHDA and CDR2 SQIVND (reference sequence). The source material was unstimulated CD4+ T cells sorted from spleen or lymph node cells, sampled before intestinal transplant. The chain recombines TRBV19 with TRBJ2-5, with D tentatively TRBD2 (6 bases). This sequence originates from a human donor who received an intestinal transplant. The CDR3 region has the DNA TGTGCCAGTACCCGAAGGAGGGGTACCGGCGGAGAGACCCAGTACTTC. Residues: CASTRRRGTGGETQYF.